A selection of T cell receptor beta chains follows, all from one sample in a study of blood T cell repertoires in COVID-19. The method was immunoSEQ multiplex PCR; TCRdb's version includes in-frame clones alone and lacks a portion of them. The table has some 180,000 clones, more than 70% seen once. The source material was peripheral blood. The receptors were sampled from a woman older than 75 with active or convalescent COVID-19. CDR3s include the opening cysteine and the closing phenylalanine or tryptophan. A D gene is named only where the DNA matches it firmly. Clone size is stated in some rows and not others, as once, few, many or a class when expanded.

J gene	V gene	D gene	CDR3 length	clone size	CDR3 protein	CDR3 DNA
TRBJ1-1	TRBV10-2	-	12	-	CASSPGVTEAFF	TGCGCCAGCAGTCCCGGGGTCACTGAAGCTTTCTTT
TRBJ1-1	TRBV6-1	TRBD1	15	-	CASSEQTGVGTEAFF	TGTGCCAGCAGTGAACAGACAGGGGTTGGCACTGAAGCTTTCTTT
TRBJ1-6	TRBV2	TRBD1	14	-	CASSSGQGHSPLHF	TGTGCCAGCAGCTCGGGACAGGGACATTCACCCCTCCACTTT
TRBJ2-3	TRBV27	-	13	-	CASSLALTDTQYF	TGTGCCAGCAGTTTAGCGCTGACAGATACGCAGTATTTT
TRBJ2-3	TRBV5-8	TRBD1	15	-	CASSLTGGSSDTQYF	TGTGCCAGCAGCTTAACAGGGGGCAGCTCAGATACGCAGTATTTT
TRBJ1-2	TRBV7-2	TRBD1	15	-	CASSLGQGSNYGYTF	TGTGCCAGCAGCCTCGGACAGGGGTCTAACTATGGCTACACCTTC
TRBJ2-3	TRBV18	TRBD2	15	few	CASSLLAGDTDTQYF	TGTGCCAGCTCACTACTAGCGGGTGACACAGATACGCAGTATTTT
TRBJ2-7	TRBV3-1/TRBV3-2	-	15	few	CASSQVRVSWYEQYF	TGTGCCAGCAGCCAAGTCAGGGTATCGTGGTACGAGCAGTACTTC
TRBJ2-2	TRBV5-1	-	16	-	CASSLGDSSNTGELFF	TGCGCCAGCAGCTTGGGCGACAGCTCGAACACCGGGGAGCTGTTTTTT
TRBJ2-3	TRBV9	TRBD2	16	-	CASARSGGAETDTQYF	TGTGCCAGCGCTCGGAGCGGGGGGGCGGAGACAGATACGCAGTATTTT
TRBJ1-3	TRBV7-9	-	19	few	CASSFGGRFGELVGNTIYF	TGTGCCAGCAGCTTCGGGGGGCGGTTCGGCGAGCTTGTAGGAAACACCATATATTTT
TRBJ1-1	TRBV7-9	TRBD1	14	-	CASSLGQGYTEAFF	TGTGCCAGCAGCTTAGGACAGGGGTACACTGAAGCTTTCTTT
TRBJ1-5	TRBV6-5	-	15	once	CASRREAESNQPQHF	TGTGCCAGCAGGCGGGAGGCAGAGAGCAATCAGCCCCAGCATTTT
TRBJ1-1	TRBV6-2/TRBV6-3	-	14	-	CASSRGLVRTEAFF	TGTGCCAGCAGCCGGGGACTCGTCCGGACTGAAGCTTTCTTT
TRBJ1-1	TRBV5-5	TRBD1	16	-	CASSFLDGQGATEAFF	TGTGCCAGCAGCTTTCTGGATGGGCAGGGGGCCACTGAAGCTTTCTTT
TRBJ2-3	TRBV7-3	TRBD2	16	-	CASSAGTSGRIDTQYF	TGTGCCAGCAGCGCCGGGACTAGCGGGAGGATAGATACGCAGTATTTT
TRBJ2-2	TRBV28	-	15	once	CASSYILVGTGELFF	TGTGCCAGCAGTTATATTCTAGTGGGCACCGGGGAGCTGTTTTTT
TRBJ1-1	TRBV7-2	-	14	-	CASSPWHSNTEAFF	TGTGCCAGCAGTCCCTGGCACAGTAACACTGAAGCTTTCTTT
TRBJ1-5	TRBV19	-	17	-	CASSKAQGPVRNQPQHF	TGTGCCAGTAGTAAAGCGCAGGGCCCCGTACGTAATCAGCCCCAGCATTTT
TRBJ2-2	TRBV5-1	-	15	-	CASSLDPGTPGELFF	TGCGCCAGCAGCTTGGATCCGGGTACCCCCGGGGAGCTGTTTTTT
TRBJ2-7	TRBV15	TRBD2	16	-	CATSRAPGGLEYEQYF	TGTGCCACCAGCAGAGCCCCTGGGGGACTAGAATACGAGCAGTACTTC
TRBJ1-5	TRBV7-8	-	15	-	CASSSSTYSNQPQHF	TGTGCCAGCAGCTCCTCGACTTATAGCAATCAGCCCCAGCATTTT
TRBJ2-2	TRBV28	TRBD1	18	once	CASSLFWPRTGYTGELFF	TGTGCCAGCAGTTTATTTTGGCCCCGGACAGGGTACACCGGGGAGCTGTTTTTT
TRBJ2-3	TRBV30	TRBD2	13	once	CAWNLRGADTQYF	TGTGCCTGGAACTTACGGGGGGCAGATACGCAGTATTTT
TRBJ2-1	TRBV9	TRBD2	21	-	CASSPRGGLAGGHGPYNEQFF	TGTGCCAGCAGCCCACGAGGGGGACTAGCGGGGGGCCACGGTCCCTACAATGAGCAGTTCTTC
TRBJ1-6	TRBV28	-	16	few	CASSPPTGGSNSPLHF	TGTGCCAGCAGTCCACCCACCGGAGGGTCCAATTCACCCCTCCACTTT
TRBJ2-5	TRBV18	TRBD2	16	-	CASSPTSGALSETQYF	TGTGCCAGCTCACCGACTAGCGGGGCCCTAAGTGAGACCCAGTACTTC
TRBJ1-3	TRBV21-1	-	16	-	CASSKTGRQGRNTIYF	TGTGCCAGCAGCAAGACGGGTCGACAGGGGCGAAACACCATATATTTT
TRBJ1-2	TRBV5-1	-	16	-	CASRRDPQVTRSGYTF	TGCGCCAGCAGACGCGACCCTCAAGTGACTAGGAGTGGCTACACCTTC
TRBJ1-1	TRBV12-3/TRBV12-4	-	11	-	CASSLAGRAFF	TGTGCCAGCAGTTTGGCGGGGAGAGCTTTCTTT
TRBJ1-2	TRBV28	-	12	-	CASSLQEDGYTF	TGTGCCAGCAGTTTGCAGGAGGATGGCTACACCTTC
TRBJ2-2	TRBV18	-	14	-	CASSPLTGDGELFF	TGTGCCAGCTCACCGCTCACGGGGGACGGGGAGCTGTTTTTT
TRBJ2-3	TRBV9	-	17	-	CASSGRGQGGFADTQYF	TGTGCCAGCAGCGGGAGGGGGCAGGGCGGCTTCGCAGATACGCAGTATTTT
TRBJ1-3	TRBV5-1	-	17	-	CASSLGGGAQAGNTIYF	TGCGCCAGCAGCCTAGGTGGTGGGGCTCAGGCTGGAAACACCATATATTTT
TRBJ1-5	TRBV28	-	15	few	CASSQRTFRNQPQHF	TGTGCCAGCAGTCAAAGGACATTTAGGAATCAGCCCCAGCATTTT
TRBJ2-3	TRBV6-6	-	10	-	CARLADTQYF	TGTGCCAGGTTAGCAGATACGCAGTATTTT
TRBJ2-3	TRBV5-1	-	15	-	CASSSTLQEADTQYF	TGCGCCAGCAGCTCGACCTTACAGGAAGCAGATACGCAGTATTTT
TRBJ2-5	TRBV7-9	-	13	-	CASSFWPQETQYF	TGTGCCAGCAGCTTCTGGCCCCAAGAGACCCAGTACTTC
TRBJ2-7	TRBV28	-	13	-	CASGTTGFYEQYF	TGTGCCAGCGGTACAACAGGGTTCTACGAGCAGTACTTC
TRBJ1-1	TRBV28	-	14	-	CASSLIGGNTEAFF	TGTGCCAGCAGTTTAATAGGGGGGAACACTGAAGCTTTCTTT
TRBJ2-5	TRBV9	-	15	-	CASSVGQVKEETQYF	TGTGCCAGCAGCGTAGGGCAGGTTAAGGAAGAGACCCAGTACTTC
TRBJ1-2	TRBV20-1	-	14	-	CSASGGVEAYGYTF	TGCAGTGCTAGTGGGGGGGTAGAAGCCTATGGCTACACCTTC
TRBJ1-4	TRBV11-2	-	12	-	CASSPRGQKLFF	TGTGCCAGCAGCCCTCGCGGGCAAAAACTGTTTTTT
TRBJ2-1	TRBV11-2	TRBD2	15	-	CASSRAGAGGYEQFF	TGTGCCAGCAGTAGAGCGGGGGCCGGAGGTTATGAGCAGTTCTTC
TRBJ2-2	TRBV4-1	-	15	-	CASSHVGGRAGELFF	TGCGCCAGCAGCCACGTGGGGGGTCGGGCCGGGGAGCTGTTTTTT
TRBJ1-2	TRBV21-1	-	17	-	CASSRLIPATGADGYTF	TGTGCCAGCAGCAGACTGATACCCGCGACAGGGGCGGATGGCTACACCTTC
TRBJ2-3	TRBV11-2	TRBD1	14	-	CASSQYRGPWTQYF	TGTGCCAGCAGCCAATACAGGGGCCCTTGGACGCAGTATTTT
TRBJ1-2	TRBV18	TRBD1	14	-	CASSQDRVDYGYTF	TGTGCCAGCTCACAGGACAGGGTTGACTATGGCTACACCTTC
TRBJ1-6	TRBV7-2	-	14	-	CASSPGQYNSPLHF	TGTGCCAGCAGCCCGGGACAATATAATTCACCCCTCCACTTT
TRBJ1-2	TRBV6-1	TRBD1	16	-	CASSDRQGAYLGGYTF	TGTGCCAGCAGTGACAGACAGGGGGCCTACCTGGGTGGCTACACCTTC
TRBJ1-5	TRBV27	-	13	-	CASSLLEGQPQHF	TGTGCCAGCAGTTTACTTGAGGGTCAGCCCCAGCATTTT
TRBJ1-1	TRBV14	-	13	-	CASSQVGLTEAFF	TGTGCCAGCAGCCAAGTCGGGTTGACTGAAGCTTTCTTT
TRBJ2-1	TRBV6-5	-	15	-	CASSYSVGDYNEQFF	TGTGCCAGCAGTTACTCGGTAGGGGATTACAATGAGCAGTTCTTC